This is a list of T cell receptor beta chains from one sample in a study of T-cell reconstitution after alpha-beta-depleted transplantation in children. TCRdb fed the PCR reads into MiXCR, producing one record per CDR3 protein. Here the sample spans about 980,000 distinct CDR3 sequences, around 30% being singletons. The source material was PBMCs, mostly from graft donor cells, sampled 360 days after TCRalphabeta/CD19-depleted stem cell transplant. These TCRs come from a boy younger than two who had a stem cell transplant for SCID, so the T cells may come from the graft donor. CDR3s include the opening cysteine and the closing phenylalanine or tryptophan. Each record gives: D gene, V gene, J gene, clone size, CDR3 protein, CDR3 DNA. A D gene is named only where the DNA matches it firmly. Clone size is stated in some rows and not others, as once, few, many or a class when expanded.

TRBD1	TRBV18	TRBJ2-3	-	CASSTNPGTGKTRDTQYF	TGTGCCAGCTCAACGAATCCCGGGACAGGAAAAACGAGGGATACGCAGTATTTT
-	TRBV5-1	TRBJ2-3	-	CASAGSSTDTQYF	TGCGCCAGCGCAGGATCGAGCACAGATACGCAGTATTTT
TRBD2	TRBV15	TRBJ2-7	-	CATSRYSGGPFYEQYF	TGTGCCACCAGCAGATATAGCGGGGGACCATTCTACGAGCAGTACTTC
-	TRBV10-3	TRBJ2-7	few	CAISDLAYEQYF	TGTGCCATCAGTGACCTGGCCTACGAGCAGTACTTC
-	TRBV20-1	TRBJ2-3	-	CSARDDDTPTPTSTDTQYF	TGCAGTGCTAGAGACGATGACACCCCCACACCTACTAGCACAGATACGCAGTATTTT
-	TRBV19	TRBJ2-7	-	CASSVTVSYYEQYF	TGTGCCAGTAGTGTAACAGTGAGTTACTACGAGCAGTACTTC
-	TRBV6-5	TRBJ1-1	few	CASSSEGFVTPFTEAFF	TGTGCCAGCAGTTCGGAGGGATTCGTTACTCCCTTCACTGAAGCTTTCTTT
TRBD2	TRBV29-1	TRBJ2-2	-	CSVEPASGPYTGELFF	TGCAGCGTTGAACCGGCTAGCGGGCCATACACCGGGGAGCTGTTTTTT
-	TRBV28	TRBJ2-1	few	CASSLWLSYNEQFF	TGTGCCAGCAGTTTGTGGCTCTCCTACAATGAGCAGTTCTTC
-	TRBV9	TRBJ1-3	-	CASSWTGSGNTIYF	TGTGCCAGTTCGTGGACGGGCTCTGGAAACACCATATATTTT
-	TRBV20-1	TRBJ1-1	once	CSAGRPGNTEAFF	TGCAGTGCTGGCCGACCAGGAAACACTGAAGCTTTCTTT
-	TRBV3-1	TRBJ1-5	-	CASSQGGARNQPQHF	TGTGCCAGCAGCCAAGGGGGGGCCCGAAATCAGCCCCAGCATTTT
TRBD1	TRBV6-1	TRBJ2-7	-	CASSEGGTAFYEQYF	TGTGCCAGCAGTGAAGGTGGGACAGCTTTCTACGAGCAGTACTTC
-	TRBV5-1	TRBJ2-4	-	CASSQTISAKNIQYF	TGCGCCAGCAGCCAAACCATCAGCGCCAAAAACATTCAGTACTTC
TRBD2	TRBV10-3	TRBJ2-1	few	CAISESPTSGGNEQFF	TGTGCCATCAGTGAGTCCCCGACTAGCGGGGGGAATGAGCAGTTCTTC
-	TRBV9	TRBJ1-3	few	CASSVYGQPGNTIYF	TGTGCCAGCAGCGTATACGGACAGCCCGGAAACACCATATATTTT
-	TRBV5-6	TRBJ2-3	-	CASSTQLGNTDTQYF	TGTGCCAGCAGTACACAACTAGGGAACACAGATACGCAGTATTTT
TRBD2	TRBV4-2	TRBJ2-1	-	CASSQSGGNKNEQFF	TGTGCCAGCAGCCAGAGCGGGGGGAATAAGAATGAGCAGTTCTTC
TRBD2	TRBV7-9	TRBJ2-7	-	CASSRRGGGIYEQYF	TGTGCCAGCAGCCGTCGCGGGGGAGGGATCTACGAGCAGTACTTC
-	TRBV5-1	TRBJ2-7	few	CASSLAGAGTYEQYF	TGCGCCAGCAGCTTGGCAGGGGCGGGGACCTACGAGCAGTACTTC
-	TRBV12-3/TRBV12-4	TRBJ1-5	few	CASTWGRDQPQHF	TGTGCCAGCACCTGGGGCAGGGATCAGCCCCAGCATTTT
-	TRBV5-1	TRBJ2-1	-	CASSPRGPRYNEQFF	TGCGCCAGCAGCCCGAGGGGACCTAGGTACAATGAGCAGTTCTTC
-	TRBV12-3/TRBV12-4	TRBJ1-1	-	CASTLRGFTEAFF	TGTGCCAGCACCCTGAGGGGTTTCACTGAAGCTTTCTTT
TRBD1	TRBV10-3	TRBJ2-3	-	CAISEPRGQGEDTQYF	TGTGCCATCAGTGAGCCCAGGGGACAGGGGGAAGATACGCAGTATTTT
TRBD2	TRBV15	TRBJ2-5	-	CATSRGPGTSGQETQYF	TGTGCCACCAGCAGAGGCCCGGGGACTAGCGGCCAAGAGACCCAGTACTTC
TRBD1	TRBV20-1	TRBJ2-7	-	CSARDDRGFYEQYF	TGCAGTGCTAGAGATGACAGGGGGTTCTACGAGCAGTACTTC
-	TRBV7-9	TRBJ2-7	-	CASTGPTTNSYEQYF	TGTGCCAGCACCGGCCCGACTACAAACTCCTACGAGCAGTACTTC
-	TRBV29-1	TRBJ2-1	-	CSVEERTHNEQFF	TGCAGCGTTGAAGAAAGGACCCACAATGAGCAGTTCTTC
TRBD1	TRBV12-3/TRBV12-4	TRBJ1-1	few	CASSQRARGLGTEAFF	TGTGCCAGCAGCCAACGGGCCAGGGGGCTTGGCACTGAAGCTTTCTTT
-	TRBV20-1	TRBJ2-7	few	CSASHSGEQYF	TGCAGTGCTTCCCACAGCGGCGAGCAGTACTTC
-	TRBV13	TRBJ1-4	-	CASSLRGPEKLFF	TGTGCCAGCAGCTTAAGAGGGCCAGAAAAACTGTTTTTT
-	TRBV6-2/TRBV6-3	TRBJ1-4	-	CASQMPNRKTPNEKLFF	TGTGCCAGCCAGATGCCGAACAGGAAAACGCCTAATGAAAAACTGTTTTTT
TRBD2	TRBV5-1	TRBJ2-1	few	CASSFSSGGSYNEQFF	TGCGCCAGCAGCTTCTCTAGCGGGGGCTCCTACAATGAGCAGTTCTTC
TRBD1	TRBV20-1	TRBJ2-7	-	CSARALIGQDYEQYF	TGCAGTGCTAGAGCCTTAATCGGACAGGACTACGAGCAGTACTTC
-	TRBV6-2/TRBV6-3	TRBJ1-5	-	CASSYSNQGNQPQHF	TGTGCCAGCAGTTACTCGAACCAGGGCAATCAGCCCCAGCATTTT
-	TRBV5-5	TRBJ2-1	-	CASSRDPGDEQFF	TGTGCCAGCAGCCGTGACCCCGGGGATGAGCAGTTCTTC
TRBD1	TRBV18	TRBJ2-7	-	CASSPGQGVVYEQYF	TGTGCCAGCTCACCAGGTCAGGGGGTGGTCTACGAGCAGTACTTC
TRBD2	TRBV12-3/TRBV12-4	TRBJ2-2	many	CASSLGGGNTGELFF	TGTGCCAGCAGTTTAGGGGGGGGGAACACCGGGGAGCTGTTTTTT
-	TRBV7-2	TRBJ1-5	few	CASSLVGDPILNQPQHF	TGTGCCAGCAGCTTAGTCGGGGATCCTATACTCAATCAGCCCCAGCATTTT
-	TRBV12-3/TRBV12-4	TRBJ1-2	few	CASSQAGSGGYTF	TGTGCCAGCAGTCAGGCAGGGTCGGGCGGCTACACCTTC
-	TRBV5-8	TRBJ2-1	-	CASSFRTWEQFF	TGTGCCAGCAGCTTCAGGACGTGGGAGCAGTTCTTC
-	TRBV5-1	TRBJ1-6	few	CASTRNENNSPLHF	TGCGCCAGCACCCGTAATGAGAATAATTCACCCCTCCACTTT
-	TRBV5-6	TRBJ2-5	-	CASSFNSRFQETQYF	TGTGCCAGCAGCTTCAATAGCCGCTTCCAAGAGACCCAGTACTTC
-	TRBV12-3/TRBV12-4	TRBJ1-2	-	CASSPGRTSYGYTF	TGTGCCAGCAGCCCTGGCAGGACATCCTATGGCTACACCTTC